This TCR beta chain comes out of a study of tumor-infiltrating lymphocytes in primary liver carcinoma. The length of the CDR3 is 15 residues. Per the germline V gene, CDR1 is SGHRS and CDR2 is YFSETQ. Total RNA and DNA came together from roughly 20-30 mg of bulk tissue without cell sorting. There were only treatment-naive patients, all with chronic HBV infection. Worth noting for this clonotype: Sequence at one end of the junction differs from germline and may be a read error.

Total RNA amounting to roughly 480 ng was the source from which TCR beta cDNA was made with a constant-region primer. Each TCR beta library was derived from three nested multiplex PCR rounds that employed slightly modified ARM-PCR. PCR rounds one and two used TRBV1-TRBV30 forward primers with a C-beta reverse primer for 9 to 10 cycles each. TCRdb re-derived calls from the multiplex PCR reads in MiXCR, one entry per CDR3 protein. The sample consists of tens of thousands of distinct CDR3 sequences, around 80% of them appearing once. The rearrangement uses TRBV5-1 and TRBJ2-3; 8 bases agree with TRBD2. The sample taken for sequencing was tumor-adjacent normal liver tissue. The receptor was isolated from a man aged 35 to 55 with primary liver carcinoma and hepatitis B virus infection. CDR3 coding DNA: TGCACCAGCAGTTTTTTAGCGGGGCCTGAAGATACGCAGTATTTT. Encoded protein: CTSSFLAGPEDTQYF.